This T cell receptor (beta chain) comes out of a study of shared clonotypes between healthy human individuals. The assay was immunoSEQ multiplex PCR, and TCRdb's table has in-frame clones only and misses some. The table has approximately 650,000 clones, roughly 95% seen once; the top ten hold about 0.11%. Notes on the study in general: A handful of donors had about 5.1% of their naive CD4 clonotypes in common.

The CDR3 loop spans 16 amino acids. V lost 4 bases and J lost 4; bases outside the gene matches: 5. CDR1 and CDR2 from the germline V gene are MGHRA and YSYEKL. Note on this clone: Its antigen is unidentified.

Naivety among CD8 cells was defined by CD45RO negativity and positive CCR7 selection, thereby excluding terminally differentiated effector memory CD45RA+ cells. There were no recent acute infections or vaccinations among the donors, who were healthy HIV-negative adults. This chain uses TRBV4-1 with TRBJ1-6, with 9 bases lining up with TRBD1. Material: naive CD8+ T cells sorted from blood. The clonotype was recovered from a woman in her twenties or thirties in good health. The DNA of the CDR3 is TGCGCCAGCAGCCCGAGGACAGGGGCTTATAATTCACCCCTCCACTTT. Translated, it gives CASSPRTGAYNSPLHF.